The rows below give T cell receptor beta chains drawn from one sample of a study of blood T cell repertoires in COVID-19. Assay: immunoSEQ multiplex PCR; the TCRdb copy retains only in-frame clones and omits some. In the table there are 160,000 or so clones, approximately 77% of which are singletons. The sample was PBMCs or T cells enriched from blood (not recorded which). The receptors shown here come from a man between 60 and 70 years old who had recovered from COVID-19. Each CDR3 is given with its conserved first and last residue. Each record gives: V gene, D gene, clone size, J gene, CDR3 protein, CDR3 DNA. A D gene is named only where the DNA matches it firmly. Rows give clone size only sometimes, using once, few, many, or a class for an expanded clone.

>TRBV7-9|TRBD1|-|TRBJ2-4
CASSPPGQGQNIQYF
TGTGCCAGCAGCCCTCCGGGACAGGGGCAAAACATTCAGTACTTC
>TRBV3-1/TRBV3-2|TRBD1|-|TRBJ1-2
CASSGTGDGYTF
TGTGCCAGCAGCGGGACAGGGGATGGCTACACCTTC
>TRBV3-1/TRBV3-2|-|-|TRBJ2-2
CASSQARDAGELFF
TGTGCCAGCAGCCAAGCGCGGGACGCCGGGGAGCTGTTTTTT
>TRBV2|-|-|TRBJ2-5
CASREGLRAETQYF
TGTGCCAGCAGGGAGGGACTGAGAGCTGAGACCCAGTACTTC
>TRBV6-6|TRBD2|-|TRBJ2-1
CASSYLAGAGEQFF
TGTGCCAGCAGTTACCTAGCGGGAGCAGGAGAGCAGTTCTTC
>TRBV19|-|-|TRBJ2-5
CASSSRGGGGRSVDQYF
TGTGCCAGTAGTTCCCGGGGAGGCGGGGGCCGTTCCGTCGACCAGTACTTC
>TRBV28|-|-|TRBJ2-5
CASSVIQETQYF
TGTGCCAGCAGTGTTATACAAGAGACCCAGTACTTC
>TRBV27|TRBD1|-|TRBJ2-1
CASRPRTGVIGNEQFF
TGTGCCAGCAGGCCCCGGACAGGGGTGATCGGCAATGAGCAGTTCTTC
>TRBV7-2|-|-|TRBJ2-3
CASSLELPPKTDTQYF
TGTGCCAGCAGCTTAGAACTCCCCCCGAAAACAGATACGCAGTATTTT
>TRBV5-1|-|-|TRBJ2-2
CASSLAGIDTGELFF
TGCGCCAGCAGCTTGGCAGGGATAGACACCGGGGAGCTGTTTTTT
>TRBV7-2|TRBD1|-|TRBJ2-7
CASSSDRASYEQYF
TGTGCCAGCAGCTCGGACAGGGCATCCTACGAGCAGTACTTC
>TRBV7-9|TRBD1|-|TRBJ1-5
CASSLQGGNNQPQHF
TGTGCCAGCAGCTTACAGGGGGGCAACAATCAGCCCCAGCATTTT
>TRBV2|-|-|TRBJ2-5
CASSELTDYQETQYF
TGTGCCAGCAGTGAACTAACAGATTACCAAGAGACCCAGTACTTC
>TRBV11-2|TRBD1|-|TRBJ2-1
CASSLGTGRYNEQFF
TGTGCCAGCAGCTTAGGGACAGGGCGCTACAATGAGCAGTTCTTC
>TRBV2|TRBD1|-|TRBJ1-1
CASSPPGTGATEAFF
TGTGCCAGCAGTCCGCCCGGGACAGGGGCCACTGAAGCTTTCTTT
>TRBV7-8|-|-|TRBJ1-6
CASSPDGYNSPLHF
TGTGCCAGCAGCCCCGACGGGTATAATTCACCCCTCCACTTT
>TRBV3-1/TRBV3-2|TRBD2|few|TRBJ2-2
CASSQVTSGTNTGELFF
TGTGCCAGCAGCCAAGTAACTAGCGGGACTAACACCGGGGAGCTGTTTTTT
>TRBV9|TRBD1|-|TRBJ1-2
CASSQGAVDGYTF
TGTGCCAGCAGTCAGGGGGCGGTGGACGGCTACACCTTC
>TRBV3-1/TRBV3-2|TRBD2|once|TRBJ2-2
CASSQPLTSGRAVPGELFF
TGTGCCAGCAGCCAACCATTGACTAGCGGGAGGGCCGTCCCCGGGGAGCTGTTTTTT
>TRBV7-2|TRBD1|-|TRBJ2-1
CASSLAGTGVSEQFF
TGTGCCAGCAGCTTAGCCGGGACAGGGGTCTCCGAGCAGTTCTTC
>TRBV27|TRBD1|-|TRBJ2-2
CASSWTGPNTGELFF
TGTGCCAGCAGTTGGACAGGGCCAAACACCGGGGAGCTGTTTTTT
>TRBV29-1|TRBD2|-|TRBJ2-5
CSVGLVQIGTQYF
TGCAGCGTGGGACTAGTTCAAATCGGGACCCAGTACTTC
>TRBV6-6|TRBD2|-|TRBJ2-3
CASSLKEAGGLTDTQYF
TGTGCCAGCAGTCTCAAGGAAGCGGGGGGGCTCACAGATACGCAGTATTTT
>TRBV7-2|-|-|TRBJ1-4
CASSFPVGEKLFF
TGTGCCAGCAGCTTTCCGGTGGGCGAAAAACTGTTTTTT
>TRBV7-4|-|medium-sized|TRBJ1-4
CASSMRDSRPEKLFF
TGTGCCAGCAGCATGAGGGACTCTAGGCCCGAAAAACTGTTTTTT
>TRBV11-2|TRBD2|-|TRBJ2-5
CASSSEVAGGPGETQYF
TGTGCCAGCAGCTCCGAAGTAGCGGGAGGGCCTGGAGAGACCCAGTACTTC
>TRBV5-5|TRBD2|once|TRBJ2-5
CASSPLLRTSGGPNQYF
TGTGCCAGCAGCCCCCTCTTAAGGACTAGCGGGGGGCCGAACCAGTACTTC
>TRBV14|TRBD1|-|TRBJ1-2
CASSQDNRGGGDYGYTF
TGTGCCAGCAGCCAAGACAACCGAGGGGGCGGAGACTATGGCTACACCTTC
>TRBV2|-|-|TRBJ1-3
CASRYGQSGNTIYF
TGTGCCAGCAGGTACGGACAGTCCGGAAACACCATATATTTT
>TRBV3-1/TRBV3-2|TRBD1|-|TRBJ1-6
CASSPGQLINSPLHF
TGTGCCAGCAGCCCGGGACAGCTAATAAATTCACCCCTCCACTTT
>TRBV27|-|-|TRBJ2-4
CASSFGQLNFQYF
TGTGCCAGCAGTTTCGGACAGCTCAATTTTCAGTACTTC
>TRBV6-5|-|once|TRBJ2-7
CASIYQDSSYEQYF
TGTGCCAGCATTTATCAGGATTCCTCCTACGAGCAGTACTTC
>TRBV23-1|TRBD1|-|TRBJ1-6
CASSQERGQRSSYNSPLHF
TGCGCCAGCAGTCAAGAAAGGGGACAGAGAAGCTCCTATAATTCACCCCTCCACTTT
>TRBV6-5|-|-|TRBJ2-1
CASHSSYNEQFF
TGTGCCAGCCACTCCTCCTACAATGAGCAGTTCTTC
>TRBV21-1|-|-|TRBJ2-7
CASSIYRGGYEQYF
TGTGCCAGCAGCATCTACAGGGGGGGATACGAGCAGTACTTC
>TRBV13|-|-|TRBJ1-3
CASSHQRGAERNTIYF
TGTGCCAGCAGCCACCAACGGGGGGCGGAACGTAACACCATATATTTT
>TRBV19|-|-|TRBJ1-6
CASSAQSDSPLHF
TGTGCCAGTAGTGCACAATCAGATTCACCCCTCCACTTT
>TRBV9|-|once|TRBJ1-2
CASSVARTEDSGYTF
TGTGCCAGCAGCGTAGCTCGGACGGAGGATAGTGGCTACACCTTC
>TRBV28|-|-|TRBJ2-7
CASSFFRDTTYEQYF
TGTGCCAGCAGTTTTTTTCGGGACACAACCTACGAGCAGTACTTC
>TRBV13|-|-|TRBJ2-3
CASSLGGRTDTQYF
TGTGCCAGCAGCTTAGGGGGGAGGACAGATACGCAGTATTTT
>TRBV3-1/TRBV3-2|-|-|TRBJ1-2
CASSPGGGEYGYTF
TGTGCCAGCAGCCCAGGAGGGGGGGAGTATGGCTACACCTTC
>TRBV20-1|TRBD1|-|TRBJ1-2
CSASKGGGLGYGYTF
TGCAGTGCTAGTAAAGGGGGCGGCTTAGGCTATGGCTACACCTTC
>TRBV19|TRBD2|-|TRBJ2-1
CASSILAGGTYNEQFF
TGTGCCAGTAGTATCTTAGCGGGAGGTACGTACAATGAGCAGTTCTTC
>TRBV6-5|-|-|TRBJ2-7
CASRISSYEQYF
TGTGCCAGCAGAATTAGCTCCTACGAGCAGTACTTC
>TRBV16|-|many|TRBJ1-5
CASSQSQPGPQHF
TGTGCCAGCAGCCAATCCCAGCCGGGGCCCCAGCATTTT
>TRBV3-1/TRBV3-2|-|-|TRBJ1-6
CASSRLQSSYNSPLHF
TGTGCCAGCAGCCGATTACAGAGCTCCTATAATTCACCCCTCCACTTT
>TRBV7-2|-|few|TRBJ1-1
CASSFSTGQSEAFF
TGTGCCAGCAGCTTCTCGACCGGACAGAGTGAAGCTTTCTTT
>TRBV25-1|TRBD1|-|TRBJ2-7
CTSQGAYEQYF
TGCACCAGCCAGGGGGCCTACGAGCAGTACTTC
>TRBV11-2|-|-|TRBJ1-1
CASSPGREEAFF
TGTGCCAGCAGCCCTGGACGGGAGGAAGCTTTCTTT
>TRBV5-1|-|-|TRBJ1-6
CASSPSSGRPEVYNSPLHF
TGCGCCAGCAGCCCCTCGAGTGGCAGGCCGGAGGTTTATAATTCACCCCTCCACTTT
>TRBV3-1/TRBV3-2|TRBD1|-|TRBJ1-2
CASSQDRGLYGYTF
TGTGCCAGCAGCCAAGACAGGGGGCTCTATGGCTACACCTTC